The present T cell receptor (beta chain) was sequenced within a study of T cell responses to AZD1222 COVID-19 vaccine. For this clone: Its antigen is as yet unknown.

Losses at the gene ends were 2 bases for V and 8 bases for J; bases not matched to a gene: 3. Germline assignment: CDR1 LGHNA and CDR2 YSLEER. This CDR3 contains 13 residues. The protocol was immunoSEQ multiplex PCR, while the TCRdb copy is restricted to in-frame clones and leaves out a portion. Among 100,000 or so clones listed, about 92% were seen once. Study-level results: At 160-218 and 743-854, vaccine-associated CD4 TCRs were dominant, and they spanned spike.

The sequence was obtained from an adult in good health. The sequencing used peripheral blood, collected on day 0 of AZD1222 vaccination. V and J are TRBV4-3 and TRBJ2-1, with 7 bases identical to TRBD1. The CDR3 DNA is TGCGCCAGCAGCCAAAACAGGGGTTATGAGCAGTTCTTC. The encoded protein is CASSQNRGYEQFF.